This is a list of T cell receptor beta chains from one sample in a study of T-cell memory formation after mild COVID-19. Using its own MiXCR run on the 5' RACE reads, TCRdb lists one record per CDR3 protein. This table has about 140,000 distinct CDR3 sequences, about 14% appearing once. The sample was PBMCs or a T cell subset sorted from them (not recorded which). The source is an adult woman who had mild COVID-19 (a few samples of this study predate the infection). Cell type and time point are not known. Each CDR3 is given with its conserved first and last residue. A D gene is named only where the DNA matches it firmly. A clone size is listed for some rows: how often the clone was seen (once, few, many), or a class if it is expanded.

j_call	v_call	d_call	clone_size	cdr3_aa	cdr3_nt
TRBJ1-2	TRBV4-1	TRBD1	few	CASNGQGLNYGYTF	TGCGCCAGCAACGGACAGGGTTTGAACTATGGCTACACCTTC
TRBJ1-1	TRBV6-2/TRBV6-3	.	.	CASSYWVNTEAFF	TGTGCCAGCAGTTATTGGGTGAACACTGAAGCTTTCTTT
TRBJ2-1	TRBV7-2	TRBD2	few	CASSWILAGGEQFF	TGTGCCAGCAGCTGGATACTAGCGGGAGGTGAGCAGTTCTTC
TRBJ1-4	TRBV12-3/TRBV12-4	TRBD1	few	CASAQGGATNEKLFF	TGTGCCAGCGCACAGGGGGGGGCAACTAATGAAAAACTGTTTTTT
TRBJ1-1	TRBV11-2	.	few	CASSLHGGNTEAFF	TGTGCCAGCAGCCTCCACGGGGGGAACACTGAAGCTTTCTTT
TRBJ2-5	TRBV4-3	TRBD1	many	CASSQPGQAQETQYF	TGCGCCAGCAGCCAACCCGGACAGGCCCAAGAGACCCAGTACTTC
TRBJ2-7	TRBV27	.	few	CASRPDRDTYEQYF	TGTGCCAGCAGACCCGACAGAGATACCTACGAGCAGTACTTC
TRBJ2-1	TRBV19	TRBD1	few	CAVTGTVYNEQFF	TGTGCTGTAACCGGGACAGTCTACAATGAGCAGTTCTTC
TRBJ2-1	TRBV5-1	TRBD1	.	CASSLGQGARDEQFF	TGTGCCAGCAGCTTAGGGCAGGGGGCGCGGGATGAGCAGTTCTTC
TRBJ2-3	TRBV7-6	.	many	CASSLDQLGSTDTQYF	TGTGCCAGCAGCTTAGATCAGCTGGGGAGCACAGATACGCAGTATTTT
TRBJ1-5	TRBV2	.	few	CASSMWGSGQPQHF	TGTGCCAGCAGTATGTGGGGTTCGGGTCAGCCCCAGCATTTT
TRBJ2-7	TRBV28	.	few	CASGTGWGEQYF	TGTGCCAGCGGCACAGGGTGGGGCGAGCAGTACTTC
TRBJ2-1	TRBV12-3/TRBV12-4	TRBD2	few	CASSSGLAVKSNEQFF	TGTGCCAGCAGTTCGGGACTAGCGGTTAAATCGAATGAGCAGTTCTTC
TRBJ1-1	TRBV9	TRBD1	.	CASRGQGDTEAFF	TGTGCCAGCAGAGGACAGGGGGACACTGAAGCTTTCTTT
TRBJ1-4	TRBV20-1	TRBD1	.	CSARDLFRDSYNEKLFF	TGCAGTGCTAGAGACCTCTTCCGGGACAGCTATAATGAAAAACTGTTTTTT
TRBJ1-6	TRBV20-1	.	.	CSARDSQGTVYNSPLHF	TGCAGTGCTAGAGATTCACAGGGTACAGTGTATAATTCACCCCTCCACTTT
TRBJ1-1	TRBV3-1	TRBD1	few	CASSQRQGPTEAFF	TGTGCCAGCAGCCAACGACAGGGCCCCACTGAAGCTTTCTTT
TRBJ2-1	TRBV28	TRBD2	.	CASSGLAGYNEQFF	TGTGCCAGCAGTGGTCTAGCGGGGTACAATGAGCAGTTCTTC
TRBJ2-1	TRBV15	.	medium-sized	CATSREGSWAGARNEQFF	TGTGCCACCAGCAGAGAAGGATCGTGGGCAGGGGCCCGTAATGAGCAGTTCTTC
TRBJ2-7	TRBV4-2	.	few	CASSQDPGVGYEQYF	TGTGCCAGCAGCCAAGATCCGGGTGTAGGGTACGAGCAGTACTTC
TRBJ1-1	TRBV12-3/TRBV12-4	.	.	CASSSDLGRWMNTEAFF	TGTGCCAGCAGTTCCGATTTGGGACGGTGGATGAACACTGAAGCTTTCTTT
TRBJ1-4	TRBV5-5	.	.	CASSSVTGSPGEKLFF	TGTGCCAGCAGCTCAGTTACAGGTTCACCCGGCGAAAAACTGTTTTTT
TRBJ1-1	TRBV7-9	.	few	CASSQTTGENTEAFF	TGTGCCAGCAGTCAGACAACAGGCGAGAACACTGAAGCTTTCTTT
TRBJ2-1	TRBV7-8	.	many	CASRAGGDFNEQFF	TGTGCCAGCCGGGCCGGGGGAGACTTCAATGAGCAGTTCTTC
TRBJ1-5	TRBV12-3/TRBV12-4	.	.	CASSFHDSILNSNQPQHF	TGTGCCAGCAGTTTTCACGACTCAATATTGAACAGCAATCAGCCCCAGCATTTT
TRBJ2-7	TRBV30	TRBD2	.	CAFGLASSEQYF	TGTGCCTTTGGACTAGCGTCCAGCGAGCAGTACTTC
TRBJ2-1	TRBV12-3/TRBV12-4	.	.	CASSPTARGEQFF	TGTGCCAGCAGCCCGACGGCACGGGGTGAGCAGTTCTTC
TRBJ2-7	TRBV7-8	TRBD1	.	CASSLGWGQGDSYEQYF	TGTGCCAGCAGCTTAGGTTGGGGACAGGGCGACTCCTACGAGCAGTACTTC